These 28 T cell receptor beta chains came from one sample sequenced in a study of blood T cell repertoires in COVID-19. The repertoire was sequenced with immunoSEQ multiplex PCR; TCRdb's copy has only in-frame clones and lacks some. This table has under 120,000 clones, 85% appearing once. Sequenced input: peripheral blood. The receptors derive from a human donor in a cohort sampled during active COVID-19.

The rearrangement joins TRBV6-6 to TRBJ2-2; TRBD2 is a possible D gene (5 bases). Germline CDR1 reads MNHNY; CDR2 reads SVGAGI (reference sequence). This CDR3 has 15 residues. Trimming left V 5 bases short and J 1 base short, with 11 bases between. As DNA, the CDR3 is TGTGCCAGCAGTCCACTCGGGAAGAACACCGGGGAGCTGTTTTTT. This sequence encodes CASSPLGKNTGELFF.

The gene calls are TRBV5-6 and TRBJ1-2, with D perhaps TRBD1 (5 bases). Germline V lookup: CDR1 SGHDT, CDR2 YYEEEE. The CDR3 has 14 residues. Trimming cost V 2 bases and J 4 bases, with 12 bases left between them. CDR3 bases: TGTGCCAGCAGCTTTCAGGGTATGGGCTATGGCTACACCTTC. It codes for CASSFQGMGYGYTF.

The rearrangement links TRBV11-2 to TRBJ1-4; the D gene is possibly TRBD1 (6 bases). CDR3 length: 17 amino acids. V lost 3 bases, J lost 3 bases, and 17 bases lay in between. Germline V gives CDR1 SGHAT, CDR2 FQNNGV. CDR3 sequence reads: CASSFPWRGRANEKLFF. The CDR3, as DNA: TGTGCCAGCAGCTTCCCTTGGAGGGGGAGGGCTAATGAAAAACTGTTTTTT.

This clone was detected a few times. The chain has TRBV10-3 and TRBJ1-1; a weak D match, TRBD1 (6 bases). CDR1 ENHRY and CDR2 SYGVKD come from the germline V gene. This CDR3 is 14 amino acids long. V was trimmed by 8 bases and J by 6 bases, leaving 19 bases between them. The DNA for the CDR3 is TGTGCCATCGGTGGGGGCCCCGTCTCCCCTGAAGCTTTCTTT. The encoded protein is CAIGGGPVSPEAFF.

This clone was counted a single time. This chain joins TRBV5-4 and TRBJ2-7, with 12 bases matching TRBD1. The germline gives CDR1 SGHNT, CDR2 YYREEE (reference sequence). Unmatched junction bases numbered 11, after V lost 0 bases and J lost 7 bases. The CDR3 contains 17 residues. In DNA, the CDR3 is TGTGCCAGCAGCTTGGCGGTAGGGGGGACAGGGGGCGGAGAGCAGTACTTC. Protein product: CASSLAVGGTGGGEQYF. The whole variable domain, filled in from reference TRBV5-4 and TRBJ2-7, reads ETGVTQSPTHLIKTRGQQVTLRCSSQSGHNTVSWYQQALGQGPQFIFQYYREEENGRGNFPPRFSGLQFPNYSSELNVNALELDDSALYLCASSLAVGGTGGGEQYFGPGTRLTVT.

This clone was observed a single time. The chain links TRBV25-1 to TRBJ2-5; perhaps TRBD1 as D (6 bases). V was pared by 6 bases and J by 4 bases, with 12 bases between. Germline values: CDR1 MGHDK, CDR2 SYGVNS. This CDR3 region has 13 residues. In nucleotides, the CDR3 is TGTGCCAGCAGCCACAGGGTCGGAGAGACCCAGTACTTC. This translates into CASSHRVGETQYF.

The chain joins TRBV24-1 to TRBJ2-2; 7 bases align to TRBD1. Germline V CDR1 and CDR2: KGHDR, SFDVKD. V gave up 4 bases and J gave up 7 bases; unmatched junction bases: 8. The CDR3 runs 15 residues. The chain's CDR3 is CATSDPRQGYGELFF. The CDR3 coding sequence is TGTGCCACCAGTGACCCGAGACAGGGCTACGGGGAGCTGTTTTTT.

This clone was picked up a small number of times. The chain combines TRBV11-3 with TRBJ1-6; TRBD1 might be the D (5 bases). Per germline, CDR1 SGHNT and CDR2 YENEEA. The CDR3 extends over 16 amino acids. Trimming took off 0 bases at V and 9 bases at J, with 15 bases between the two ends. The CDR3 loop reads CASSLEGGGCGSPLHF. The CDR3 region has the DNA TGTGCCAGCAGCTTAGAGGGGGGGGGATGCGGTTCACCCCTCCACTTT. The full variable domain, in which reference TRBV11-3 and TRBJ1-6 provide the parts outside the CDR3, is EAGVVQSPRYKIIEKKQPVAFWCNPISGHNTLYWYLQNLGQGPELLIRYENEEAVDDSQLPKDRFSAERLKGVDSTLKIQPAELGDSAVYLCASSLEGGGCGSPLHFGNGTRLTVT.

This clone was seen once. The gene calls are TRBV9 and TRBJ2-5, with 11 bases that match TRBD2. V shed 2 bases, J shed 5 bases, and the junction held 8 bases outside the gene matches. The CDR3 runs to 16 residues. CDR1 is SGDLS, CDR2 YYNGEE, per germline. CDR3 sequence (DNA): TGTGCCAGCAGCGTGACTAGCGGGGCTCTCGGGGAGACCCAGTACTTC. It translates to CASSVTSGALGETQYF. Complete variable domain (other parts from reference TRBV9 and TRBJ2-5): DSGVTQTPKHLITATGQRVTLRCSPRSGDLSVYWYQQSLDQGLQFLIQYYNGEERAKGNILERFSAQQFPDLHSELNLSSLELGDSALYFCASSVTSGALGETQYFGPGTRLLVL.

CDR3 nucleotides: TGCGCCAGCAGCCAAGCCGCCAGGGGGCAGGATGGCTACACCTTC. Its protein product is CASSQAARGQDGYTF. The J gene is TRBJ1-2, the V gene TRBV4-3; 8 positions agree with TRBD1. This CDR3 spans 15 amino acids. The V and J ends lost 1 base and 6 bases, in that order; junction bases with no gene match: 7. The germline V gene has CDR1 LGHNA and CDR2 YSLEER.

This clone appeared a few times. The chain employs TRBV6-5 and TRBJ1-6; a weak D match, TRBD1 (5 bases). Trimming took off 6 bases at V and 7 bases at J, with 13 bases between the two ends. The CDR3 has 14 amino acids. CDR1 and CDR2 from the germline V gene are MNHEY and SVGAGI. The CDR3 protein is CASRTTGGNSPLHF. The CDR3 DNA reads as TGTGCCAGCAGGACCACAGGAGGGAATTCACCCCTCCACTTT.

The rearrangement joins TRBV29-1 to TRBJ2-3; TRBD2 aligns across 7 bases. Trimming removed 4 bases from V and 3 bases from J; junction bases left unmatched: 7. Germline V gene data show CDR1 as SQVTM and CDR2 as ANQGSEA. The CDR3 covers 14 residues. The CDR3 DNA is TGCAGCGTTGTGGGGGGGAGGGGAACAGATACGCAGTATTTT. It codes for CSVVGGRGTDTQYF.

The chain has TRBV14 and TRBJ1-2; D is ambiguous. This CDR3 is 12 amino acids long. V gave up 3 bases and J gave up 6 bases, with 8 bases separating them. The germline CDR1 and CDR2 sequences are SGHDN and FVKESK. The CDR3 loop reads CASSQGGNGYTF. In DNA, the CDR3 is TGTGCCAGCAGCCAGGGCGGGAATGGCTACACCTTC. Together with reference TRBV14 and TRBJ1-2, the CDR3 gives the full variable domain: EAGVTQFPSHSVIEKGQTVTLRCDPISGHDNLYWYRRVMGKEIKFLLHFVKESKQDESGMPNNRFLAERTGGTYSTLKVQPAELEDSGVYFCASSQGGNGYTFGSGTRLTVV.

This chain links TRBV19 with TRBJ1-1, with 7 positions matching TRBD1. The germline gives CDR1 LNHDA, CDR2 SQIVND (reference sequence). With V trimmed by 5 bases and J by 0 bases, 6 bases remained unmatched. The CDR3 sequence is 15 residues long. This CDR3 is CASSWAGGLNTEAFF. In DNA, the CDR3 is TGTGCCAGTAGTTGGGCAGGGGGACTGAACACTGAAGCTTTCTTT.

This clone was counted a few times. This same CDR3 is encoded by further DNA sequences in the sample. The rearrangement joins TRBV12-3 or TRBV12-4 to TRBJ2-5; D call uncertain. V gave up 8 bases and J gave up 5 bases, with 15 bases separating them. The CDR3 has 13 residues. CDR3 in amino acids: CASSLRQKETQYF. CDR3 nucleotides: TGTGCCAGCTCCTTGAGACAAAAGGAGACCCAGTACTTC.

The CDR3 DNA is TGTGCCAGCAGCGTAGCGGGGTGGAATGAGCAGTTCTTC. Amino acid sequence: CASSVAGWNEQFF. This rearrangement joins TRBV7-3 to TRBJ2-1; 8 positions match TRBD2. V was pared by 5 bases and J by 7 bases, with 4 bases of the junction left unmatched. The V gene's germline CDR1 is SGHTA and CDR2 FQGTGA. This CDR3 has 13 amino acids.

This clone appeared a few times. Germline and junction disagree at one end, which may indicate a read error. This chain uses TRBV29-1 with TRBJ1-2; 8 bases are shared with TRBD1. Germline-derived CDR1 and CDR2 are SQVTM and ANQGSEA. This CDR3 has 11 amino acids. The CDR3 sequence: CSVVTGVSSFF. The CDR3 bases are TGCAGCGTTGTGACAGGGGTCTCTTCTTTCTTC.

This chain joins TRBV6-4 and TRBJ2-1; 10 nucleotides match TRBD1. Germline V gene lookup returns CDR1 MRHNA and CDR2 SNTAGT. J was trimmed by 4 bases and V by 5 bases; bases with no gene match: 5. This CDR3 spans 15 amino acids. For the CDR3, the DNA is TGTGCCAGCAGTACCGACAGGGGGCGGTACAATGAGCAGTTCTTC. It specifies CASSTDRGRYNEQFF.

The chain is built from TRBV5-8 and TRBJ2-1; 10 nucleotides match TRBD2. The CDR3 runs to 18 residues. CDR1 is SGHTS and CDR2 is YDEGEE in the germline V gene. Unmatched junction bases numbered 12, after V lost 3 bases and J lost 3 bases. CDR3 amino acids: CASSSQTLAGGYYNEQFF. CDR3 DNA sequence: TGTGCCAGCAGCTCTCAGACCTTAGCGGGGGGATACTACAATGAGCAGTTCTTC. Drawing the rest from reference TRBV5-8 and TRBJ2-1, the complete variable domain is EAGVTQSPTHLIKTRGQQATLRCSPISGHTSVYWYQQALGLGLQFLLWYDEGEERNRGNFPPRFSGRQFPNYSSELNVNALELEDSALYLCASSSQTLAGGYYNEQFFGPGTRLTVL.

This sequence joins TRBV4-1 and TRBJ2-2; D perhaps matches TRBD2 (6 bases). Germline V gene sequence: CDR1 MGHRA, CDR2 YSYEKL. The CDR3 totals 16 residues. V lost 6 bases, J lost 2 bases, and 16 bases lay in between. CDR3 DNA sequence: TGCGCCAGCAGTCCTTTCGGGGGATCAAACACCGGGGAGCTGTTTTTT. Its translation is CASSPFGGSNTGELFF.

The rearrangement uses TRBV10-1 and TRBJ2-3, with D possibly matching TRBD1 (5 bases). The CDR3 is 15 residues long. Germline-derived CDR1 and CDR2 are WNHNN and SYGVQD (reference sequence). Between the trimmed V and J ends, which lost 3 bases and 0 bases, there was a span of 10 bases. The chain's CDR3 is CASSEGVLSTDTQYF. The CDR3 nucleotides are TGCGCCAGCAGTGAAGGGGTACTTAGCACAGATACGCAGTATTTT.

The V gene is TRBV9, the J gene TRBJ1-4, with 8 nucleotides matching TRBD1. Trimming at V came to 4 bases and at J to 7 bases, leaving 12 bases not matched to a gene. Germline loops: CDR1 SGDLS, CDR2 YYNGEE. This CDR3 is 16 amino acids long. CDR3 loop: CASSPQGQGFSEKLFF. DNA for the CDR3: TGTGCCAGCAGCCCCCAAGGACAGGGATTCAGTGAAAAACTGTTTTTT.

This clone was found once. The chain combines TRBV20-1 with TRBJ2-7; D not certain. V dropped 3 bases and J dropped 3 bases, with 6 bases sitting between them. Looked up from germline, CDR1 is DFQATT and CDR2 is SNEGSKA (reference sequence). The CDR3 extends over 11 amino acids. The CDR3 protein is CSASSGYEQYF. As DNA, the CDR3 is TGCAGTGCTAGTTCCGGCTACGAGCAGTACTTC.

J is TRBJ2-7 and V is TRBV2; 8 bases agree with TRBD1. There are 13 residues in the CDR3. V shed 7 bases and J 3 bases; nucleotides not matched to a gene: 5. CDR1 SNHLY and CDR2 FYNNEI come from the germline V gene. The DNA for the CDR3 is TGTGCCAGCAAAAGGGACAGGAACTACGAGCAGTACTTC. It encodes CASKRDRNYEQYF.

J is TRBJ2-1 and V is TRBV28; 8 nucleotides match TRBD2. With 6 bases clipped from V and 10 bases from J, the junction kept 2 bases outside the gene matches. Germline V gene sequence: CDR1 MDHEN, CDR2 SYDVKM. This CDR3 region has 11 residues. The CDR3 loop reads CASSRLAEQFF. CDR3 DNA sequence: TGTGCCAGCAGCCGACTAGCGGAGCAGTTCTTC.

This clone was picked up a small number of times. The gene calls are TRBV6-2 or TRBV6-3 and TRBJ1-2; the D is unclear. Germline CDR1 is MNHEY and CDR2 is SVGEGT. The CDR3 length is 14 residues. V was cut by 5 bases and J by 10 bases, with 20 bases left in between. This CDR3 reads CASSNRPDSPLYTF. The CDR3 bases are TGTGCCAGCAGTAACCGACCGGACTCCCCTCTCTACACCTTC.

This clone came up once. The chain is built from TRBV5-1 and TRBJ2-3; the D is unclear. Germline CDR1 SGHRS, CDR2 YFSETQ. The CDR3 covers 12 residues. V shed 8 bases and J shed 0 bases, with 7 bases lying between them. CDR3 in DNA: TGCGCCAGTACCACTAGCACAGATACGCAGTATTTT. It translates to CASTTSTDTQYF.

The rearrangement uses TRBV5-1 and TRBJ2-6, with D possibly TRBD1 on 6 matching bases. V gave up 4 bases and J gave up 0 bases, with 17 bases separating them. Germline V lookup: CDR1 SGHRS, CDR2 YFSETQ. The CDR3 is 18 amino acids. CDR3 coding DNA: TGCGCCAGCAGCATCTCCGGGACAAGCAGCTCTGGGGCCAACGTCCTGACTTTC. Translated, it gives CASSISGTSSSGANVLTF.